This TCR beta chain was observed in a study of radiotherapy plus CTLA-4 blockade in lung cancer. The CDR3 sequence is 17 residues long. The V segment lost 4 bases and the J segment 1 base; nucleotides outside the gene matches: 9. Per germline, CDR1 SGHRS and CDR2 YFSETQ. Repertoires were generated with immunoSEQ multiplex PCR, while TCRdb's copy carries only in-frame clones and drops some. The repertoire includes approximately 60,000 clones, approximately 75% of them detected once, and 4% to 5% sits in the top ten. This TCR was sampled from a human donor with non-small cell lung cancer who had a complete response to radiotherapy plus ipilimumab. V gene TRBV5-1 combines with J gene TRBJ2-2; 8 bases match TRBD2. The specimen was peripheral blood, collected from a patient treated with radiotherapy plus ipilimumab. This CDR3 reads CASSPPGREGNTGELFF. CDR3 nucleotide sequence: TGCGCCAGCAGCCCCCCGGGACGGGAGGGGAACACCGGGGAGCTGTTTTTT.